The next 17 T cell receptor beta chains were all read from a single sample in a study of CD8 T cell repertoires and HIV-1 epitope variants. The repertoire was sequenced with immunoSEQ multiplex PCR; TCRdb's copy has only in-frame clones and lacks some. The top ten hold about 40% of the sample, which has around 6,400 clones, roughly two thirds seen once. Antigens for these TCRs are unknown. Material for sequencing was cultured CD8+ T cells derived from PBMCs. The source of these receptors is a male donor with HIV.

The CDR3 reads CASSSIGLAGIEQYF. In DNA form, the CDR3 reads TGTGCCAGCAGTTCCATCGGACTAGCGGGAATAGAGCAGTACTTC. The rearrangement joins TRBV6-6 to TRBJ2-7; the match to TRBD2 covers 12 bases. Germline V gives CDR1 MNHNY, CDR2 SVGAGI (reference sequence). There are 15 residues in the CDR3. The trim removed 4 bases at V and 7 bases at J, leaving 8 bases unmatched.

The chain is built from TRBV7-9 and TRBJ2-3, with D possibly matching TRBD2 (7 bases). The CDR3 has 15 residues. V was cut by 4 bases and J by 2 bases, with 13 bases left in between. In germline, CDR1 is SEHNR, CDR2 FQNEAQ (reference sequence). As DNA, the CDR3 is TGTGCCAGCAGCTCACGCGGGGGCCCCACAGATACGCAGTATTTT. This sequence encodes CASSSRGGPTDTQYF. Based on the CDR3 plus reference TRBV7-9 and TRBJ2-3, the full variable domain is DTGVSQNPRHKITKRGQNVTFRCDPISEHNRLYWYRQTLGQGPEFLTYFQNEAQLEKSRLLSDRFSAERPKGSFSTLEIQRTEQGDSAMYLCASSSRGGPTDTQYFGPGTRLTVL.

This sequence joins TRBV5-4 and TRBJ1-1; the match to TRBD1 covers 8 bases. Trimming cost V 3 bases and J 1 base; bases outside gene matches: 5. This CDR3 has 15 amino acids. The germline V gene encodes CDR1 SGHNT and CDR2 YYREEE (reference sequence). CDR3 sequence: CASSSGQGQNTEAFF. The CDR3 coding sequence is TGTGCCAGCAGCTCCGGACAGGGCCAGAACACTGAAGCTTTCTTT.

This clone is termed medium-sized (0.01 to 0.1%). The chain combines TRBV20-1 with TRBJ2-1, with D uncertain. Deletions cut 0 bases from V and 14 bases from J, with 11 bases between. This CDR3 has 11 residues. The germline V gene has CDR1 DFQATT and CDR2 SNEGSKA (reference sequence). The CDR3 DNA reads as TGCAGTGCTAGAGAACCAAACTCGGAGTTCTTC. Translated: CSAREPNSEFF.

There are a few counts of this clone. This rearrangement joins TRBV10-2 to TRBJ1-5, with D unclear. CDR1 and CDR2 from the germline V gene are WSHSY and SAAADI. With 2 bases removed from V and 7 bases from J, the gap between germline ends came to 9 bases. This CDR3 spans 13 amino acids. The CDR3 is CASSEGVGQPQHF. The CDR3 nucleotides are TGCGCCAGCAGTGAGGGAGTGGGACAGCCCCAGCATTTT.

The V gene is TRBV5-1, the J gene TRBJ1-1; perhaps TRBD1 as D (5 bases). Germline lookup yields CDR1 SGHRS and CDR2 YFSETQ. This CDR3 contains 12 residues. Deletions cut 4 bases from V and 4 bases from J, with 8 bases between. CDR3 region: CASSPGTTEAFF. The CDR3 nucleotides are TGCGCCAGCAGCCCAGGGACCACTGAAGCTTTCTTT. Combining the CDR3 with reference TRBV5-1 and TRBJ1-1 gives the whole variable domain KAGVTQTPRYLIKTRGQQVTLSCSPISGHRSVSWYQQTPGQGLQFLFEYFSETQRNKGNFPGRFSGRQFSNSRSEMNVSTLELGDSALYLCASSPGTTEAFFGQGTRLTVV.

V usage is TRBV28 and J usage is TRBJ2-7; tentative D call: TRBD1 (5 bases). The CDR3 is 14 residues long. Germline lookup yields CDR1 MDHEN and CDR2 SYDVKM. Trimming took off 4 bases at V and 4 bases at J, with 14 bases between the two ends. The CDR3 spells CASSSGLSDYEQYF. CDR3 nucleotides: TGTGCCAGCAGTTCAGGGCTGTCGGATTACGAGCAGTACTTC.

Here the CDR3 reads CASSSPRQNYEQYF. The CDR3 DNA follows: TGTGCCAGCAGTTCACCCCGCCAGAACTACGAGCAGTACTTC. The J gene is TRBJ2-7, the V gene TRBV28; no definite D call. V lost 4 bases, J lost 3 bases, and 13 bases lay in between. Germline V gives CDR1 MDHEN, CDR2 SYDVKM. This CDR3 has 14 amino acids.

V gene TRBV19 combines with J gene TRBJ2-2; D not resolved. V dropped 6 bases and J dropped 5 bases, with 7 bases sitting between them. CDR1 LNHDA and CDR2 SQIVND come from the germline V gene (reference sequence). This CDR3 is 12 amino acids long. CDR3 sequence reads: CASRRTTGELFF. In nucleotides, the CDR3 is TGTGCCAGTAGGCGAACTACCGGGGAGCTGTTTTTT.

This clone came up a few times. The gene calls are TRBV2 and TRBJ2-6; D uncertain. The V and J ends lost 7 bases and 0 bases respectively, with 10 bases between them. The germline V gene has CDR1 SNHLY and CDR2 FYNNEI. The CDR3 runs 15 residues. The CDR3 protein is CASTPFDSGANVLTF. The CDR3, as DNA: TGTGCCAGCACCCCCTTCGACTCTGGGGCCAACGTCCTGACTTTC.

The chain joins TRBV28 to TRBJ2-5; no reliable D call. Germline CDR1 MDHEN, CDR2 SYDVKM. The germline V and J ends were trimmed by 3 bases and 9 bases, with 14 bases remaining between them. The CDR3 extends over 13 amino acids. CDR3 sequence (DNA): TGTGCCAGCAGTTTCGGGCAGGCCTCGGCCCAGTACTTC. This sequence encodes CASSFGQASAQYF.

The chain recombines TRBV30 with TRBJ1-1; TRBD1 agrees at 9 bases. The CDR3 contains 14 residues. V gave up 4 bases and J gave up 7 bases; unmatched junction bases: 10. CDR1 and CDR2 (germline): GTSNPN, SVGIG (reference sequence). Written as DNA, the CDR3 is TGTGCCTGGACGACCGGGACAGGGAGTAATGAAGCTTTCTTT. It yields the protein CAWTTGTGSNEAFF. The complete variable domain, with remaining parts taken from reference TRBV30 and TRBJ1-1, reads SQTIHQWPATLVQPVGSPLSLECTVEGTSNPNLYWYRQAAGRGLQLLFYSVGIGQISSEVPQNLSASRPQDRQFILSSKKLLLSDSGFYLCAWTTGTGSNEAFFGQGTRLTVV.

The chain recombines TRBV5-1 with TRBJ2-1; the match to TRBD2 covers 15 bases. Germline CDR1 is SGHRS and CDR2 is YFSETQ. V lost 4 bases, J lost 8 bases, and 4 bases stayed unmatched. This CDR3 contains 15 residues. This CDR3 reads CASSAGTSGRHEQFF. The CDR3 DNA reads as TGCGCCAGCAGCGCCGGGACTAGCGGGAGGCATGAGCAGTTCTTC.

This rearrangement joins TRBV25-1 to TRBJ1-5; 7 bases map to TRBD1. After removal of 6 bases from V and 4 bases from J, the junction contained 6 bases not matched to a gene. Germline CDR1 MGHDK, CDR2 SYGVNS. The CDR3 covers 14 residues. In DNA form, the CDR3 reads TGTGCCAGCAGAGAGACAGGGCGAAATCAGCCCCAGCATTTT. Translating it yields CASRETGRNQPQHF.

The chain uses TRBV30 and TRBJ2-5, with TRBD1 identical over 9 bases. CDR1 is GTSNPN and CDR2 is SVGIG in the germline V gene (reference sequence). Trimming at V came to 5 bases and at J to 5 bases, leaving 6 bases not matched to a gene. The CDR3 loop spans 13 amino acids. CDR3: CAWQDRGGETQYF. In nucleotides, the CDR3 is TGTGCCTGGCAGGACAGGGGCGGGGAGACCCAGTACTTC.

This chain connects TRBV7-9 to TRBJ2-5, with D possibly TRBD2 on 6 matching bases. Germline CDR1 reads SEHNR; CDR2 reads FQNEAQ (reference sequence). CDR3 size: 14 residues. V was trimmed by 4 bases and J by 1 base, leaving 10 bases between them. The CDR3 sequence: CASSYGGLQETQYF. The CDR3 DNA sequence: TGTGCCAGCAGCTACGGGGGACTCCAAGAGACCCAGTACTTC.

There are a few counts of this clone. The chain combines TRBV10-1 with TRBJ2-2; 7 nucleotides match TRBD1. The CDR3 length is 14 residues. The trim removed 5 bases at V and 6 bases at J, leaving 6 bases unmatched. The germline V gene has CDR1 WNHNN and CDR2 SYGVQD (reference sequence). The CDR3 DNA sequence: TGCGCCAGCAGTCTGCAGGGGGAAGCCGGGGAGCTGTTTTTT. It yields the protein CASSLQGEAGELFF.